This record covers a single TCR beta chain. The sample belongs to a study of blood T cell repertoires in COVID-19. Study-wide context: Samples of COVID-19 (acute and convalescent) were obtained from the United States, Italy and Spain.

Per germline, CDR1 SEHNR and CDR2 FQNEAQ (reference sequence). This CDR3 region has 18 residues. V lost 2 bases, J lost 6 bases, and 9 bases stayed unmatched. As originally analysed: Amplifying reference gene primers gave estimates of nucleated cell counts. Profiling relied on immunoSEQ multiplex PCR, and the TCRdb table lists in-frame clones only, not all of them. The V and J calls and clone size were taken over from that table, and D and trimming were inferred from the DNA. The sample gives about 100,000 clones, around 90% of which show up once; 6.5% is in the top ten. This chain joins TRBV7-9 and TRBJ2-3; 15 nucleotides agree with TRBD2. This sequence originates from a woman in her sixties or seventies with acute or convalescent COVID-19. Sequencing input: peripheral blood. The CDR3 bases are TGTGCCAGCAGCTTACTTGGGACTAGCGGGAGGACGGTGGATACGCAGTATTTT. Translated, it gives CASSLLGTSGRTVDTQYF.